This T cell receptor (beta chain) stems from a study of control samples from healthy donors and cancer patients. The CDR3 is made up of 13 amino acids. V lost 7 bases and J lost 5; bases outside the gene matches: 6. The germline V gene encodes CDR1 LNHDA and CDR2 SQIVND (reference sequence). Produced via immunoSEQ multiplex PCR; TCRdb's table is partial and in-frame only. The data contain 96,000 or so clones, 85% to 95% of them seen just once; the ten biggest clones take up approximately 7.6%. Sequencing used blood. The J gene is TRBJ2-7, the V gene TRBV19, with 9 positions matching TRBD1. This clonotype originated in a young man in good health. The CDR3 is CASTPRDRDEQYF. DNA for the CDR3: TGTGCCAGTACCCCACGGGACAGGGACGAGCAGTACTTC.